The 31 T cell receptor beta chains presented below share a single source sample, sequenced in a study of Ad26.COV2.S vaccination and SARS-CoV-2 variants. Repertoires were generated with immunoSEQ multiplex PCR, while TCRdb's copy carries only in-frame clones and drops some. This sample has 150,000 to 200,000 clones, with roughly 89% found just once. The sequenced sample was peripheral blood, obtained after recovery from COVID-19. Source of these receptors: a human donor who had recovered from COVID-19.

CDR3 nucleotide sequence: TGTGCCAGCAGCTTAGCGCTGACTAGCGGTCACAATGAGCAGTTCTTC. Its translation: CASSLALTSGHNEQFF. The V call is TRBV7-6, the J call TRBJ2-1, with 9 bases fitting TRBD2. The length of the CDR3 is 16 residues. In germline, CDR1 is SGHVS, CDR2 FNYEAQ. After removal of 0 bases from V and 5 bases from J, the junction contained 5 bases not matched to a gene.

The CDR3 protein is CASSPPRGTVTEAFF. The CDR3 DNA reads TGTGCCAGCTCACCACCGAGGGGAACAGTGACTGAAGCTTTCTTT. This chain joins TRBV18 and TRBJ1-1, with D possibly TRBD1 on 5 matching bases. Per germline, CDR1 KGHSH and CDR2 LQKENI. This CDR3 has 15 amino acids. The V end was cut by 0 bases, the J end by 5 bases, with 13 bases between.

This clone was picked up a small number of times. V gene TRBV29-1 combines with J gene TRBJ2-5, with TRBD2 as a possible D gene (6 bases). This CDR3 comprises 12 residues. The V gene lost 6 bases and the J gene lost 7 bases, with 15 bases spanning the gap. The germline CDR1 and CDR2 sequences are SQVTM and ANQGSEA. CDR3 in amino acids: CSVQTSTGTQYF. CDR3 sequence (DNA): TGCAGCGTCCAGACTAGTACTGGGACCCAGTACTTC.

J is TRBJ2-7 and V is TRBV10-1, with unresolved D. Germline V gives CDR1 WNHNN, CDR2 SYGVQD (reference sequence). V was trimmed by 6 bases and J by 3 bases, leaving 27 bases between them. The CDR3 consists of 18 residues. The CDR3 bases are TGCGCCAGCAGGACCCCCTCCGTTAATCGACGGTACGACTACGAGCAGTACTTC. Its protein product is CASRTPSVNRRYDYEQYF.

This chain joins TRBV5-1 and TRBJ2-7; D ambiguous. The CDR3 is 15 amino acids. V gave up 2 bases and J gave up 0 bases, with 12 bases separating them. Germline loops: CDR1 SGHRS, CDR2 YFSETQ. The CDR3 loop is CASSFGAASSYEQYF. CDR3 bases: TGCGCCAGCAGCTTCGGCGCGGCAAGCTCCTACGAGCAGTACTTC.

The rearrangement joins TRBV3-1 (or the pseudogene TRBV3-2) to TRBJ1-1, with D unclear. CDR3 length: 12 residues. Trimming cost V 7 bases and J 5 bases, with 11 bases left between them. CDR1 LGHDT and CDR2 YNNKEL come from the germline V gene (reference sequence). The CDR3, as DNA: TGTGCCAGCATATCCCATGGGACTGAAGCTTTCTTT. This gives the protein CASISHGTEAFF.

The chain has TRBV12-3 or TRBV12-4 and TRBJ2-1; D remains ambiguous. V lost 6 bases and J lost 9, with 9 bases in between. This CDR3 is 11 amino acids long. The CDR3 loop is CASSPSVEQFF. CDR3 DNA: TGTGCCAGCAGCCCTAGTGTTGAGCAGTTCTTC.

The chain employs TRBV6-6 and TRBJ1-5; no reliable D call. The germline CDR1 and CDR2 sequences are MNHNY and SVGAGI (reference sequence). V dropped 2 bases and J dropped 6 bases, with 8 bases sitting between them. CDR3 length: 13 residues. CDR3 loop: CASSYIGRQPQHF. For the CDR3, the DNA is TGTGCCAGCAGTTACATAGGTCGTCAGCCCCAGCATTTT.

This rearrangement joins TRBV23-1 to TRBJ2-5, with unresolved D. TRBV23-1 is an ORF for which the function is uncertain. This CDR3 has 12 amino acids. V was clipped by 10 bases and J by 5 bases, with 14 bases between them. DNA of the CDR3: TGCGCCACTTTGGGTCGCCCGGAGACCCAGTACTTC. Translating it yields CATLGRPETQYF.

CDR3 DNA sequence: TGTGCCAGCAGTTACGGGGAACAGGGGGCACAGCCCCAGCATTTT. Translation: CASSYGEQGAQPQHF. The V gene is TRBV6-6, the J gene TRBJ1-5; 9 nucleotides align to TRBD1. After removal of 2 bases from V and 7 bases from J, the junction contained 6 bases not matched to a gene. Germline V CDR1 and CDR2: MNHNY, SVGAGI (reference sequence). The CDR3 runs 15 residues.

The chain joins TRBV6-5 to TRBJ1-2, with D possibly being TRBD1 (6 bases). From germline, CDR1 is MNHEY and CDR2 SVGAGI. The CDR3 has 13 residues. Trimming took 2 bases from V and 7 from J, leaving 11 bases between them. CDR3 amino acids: CASSYRGALGYTF. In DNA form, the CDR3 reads TGTGCCAGCAGTTACAGGGGGGCGCTTGGCTACACCTTC.

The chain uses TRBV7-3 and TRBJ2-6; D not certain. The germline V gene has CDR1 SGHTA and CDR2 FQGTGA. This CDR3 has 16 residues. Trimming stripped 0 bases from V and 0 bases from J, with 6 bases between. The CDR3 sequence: CASSLTGYSGANVLTF. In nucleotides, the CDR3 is TGTGCCAGCAGCTTAACAGGATACTCTGGGGCCAACGTCCTGACTTTC.

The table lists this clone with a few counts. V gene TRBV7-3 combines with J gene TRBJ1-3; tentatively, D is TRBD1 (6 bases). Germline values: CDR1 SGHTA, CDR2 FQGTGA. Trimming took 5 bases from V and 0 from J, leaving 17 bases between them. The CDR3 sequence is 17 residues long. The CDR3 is CASSPRTVLDSGNTIYF. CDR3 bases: TGTGCCAGCAGCCCAAGGACAGTCCTTGACTCTGGAAACACCATATATTTT.

This CDR3 is CASSPTLGPDQPQHF. For the CDR3, the DNA is TGTGCCAGCAGTCCAACTTTAGGGCCTGATCAGCCCCAGCATTTT. V gene TRBV6-5 combines with J gene TRBJ1-5; D ambiguous. The CDR3 is made up of 15 amino acids. V was pared by 5 bases and J by 5 bases, with 16 bases between. Germline V gene data show CDR1 as MNHEY and CDR2 as SVGAGI.

The CDR3 loop is CASGHPLGEQFF. In DNA, the CDR3 is TGTGCTAGTGGTCACCCTCTGGGAGAGCAGTTCTTC. The chain is built from TRBV12-5 and TRBJ2-1, with D unresolved. Germline V gives CDR1 LGHNT, CDR2 FRNRAP. CDR3 length: 12 amino acids. V lost 5 bases and J lost 10, with 12 bases in between.

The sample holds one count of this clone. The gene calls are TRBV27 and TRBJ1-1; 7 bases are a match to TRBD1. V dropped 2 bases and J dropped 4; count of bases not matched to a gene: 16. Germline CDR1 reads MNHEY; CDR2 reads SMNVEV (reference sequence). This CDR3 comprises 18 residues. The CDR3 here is CASSLGGGGPFASTEAFF. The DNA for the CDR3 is TGTGCCAGCAGTTTAGGAGGAGGGGGCCCCTTTGCCTCCACTGAAGCTTTCTTT.

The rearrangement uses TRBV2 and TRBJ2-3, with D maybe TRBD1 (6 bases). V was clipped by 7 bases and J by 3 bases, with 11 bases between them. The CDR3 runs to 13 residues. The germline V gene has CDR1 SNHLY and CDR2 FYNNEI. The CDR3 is CASTQGQTDTQYF. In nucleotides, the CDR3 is TGTGCCAGCACCCAAGGACAGACAGATACGCAGTATTTT. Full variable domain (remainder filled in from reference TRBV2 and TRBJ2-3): EPEVTQTPSHQVTQMGQEVILRCVPISNHLYFYWYRQILGQKVEFLVSFYNNEISEKSEIFDDQFSVERPDGSNFTLKIRSTKLEDSAMYFCASTQGQTDTQYFGPGTRLTVL.

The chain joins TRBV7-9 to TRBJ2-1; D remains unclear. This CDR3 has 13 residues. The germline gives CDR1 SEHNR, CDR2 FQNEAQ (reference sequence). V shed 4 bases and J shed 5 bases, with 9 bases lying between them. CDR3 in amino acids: CASSSFDHNEQFF. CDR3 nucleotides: TGTGCCAGCAGCTCGTTCGACCACAATGAGCAGTTCTTC.

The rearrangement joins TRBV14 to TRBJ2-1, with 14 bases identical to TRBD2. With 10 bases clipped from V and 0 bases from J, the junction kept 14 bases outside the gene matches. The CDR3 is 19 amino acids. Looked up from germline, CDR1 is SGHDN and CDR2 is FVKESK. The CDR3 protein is CATRPTSGGGWSSYNEQFF. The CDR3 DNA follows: TGTGCCACCCGCCCGACTAGCGGGGGGGGATGGAGCTCCTACAATGAGCAGTTCTTC.

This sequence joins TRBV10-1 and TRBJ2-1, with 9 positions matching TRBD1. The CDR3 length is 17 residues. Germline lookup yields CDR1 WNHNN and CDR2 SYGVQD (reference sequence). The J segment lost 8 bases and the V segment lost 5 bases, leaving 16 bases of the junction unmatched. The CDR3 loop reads CASSRDRVVFTRDEQFF. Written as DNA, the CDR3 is TGCGCCAGCAGTCGGGACAGGGTTGTGTTCACAAGGGATGAGCAGTTCTTC.

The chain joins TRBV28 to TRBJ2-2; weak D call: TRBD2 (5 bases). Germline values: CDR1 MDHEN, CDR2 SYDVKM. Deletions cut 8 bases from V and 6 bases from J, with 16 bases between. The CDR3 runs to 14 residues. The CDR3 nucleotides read TGTGCCAGCGGATCGCGGAGGTTTGCCGGGGAGCTGTTTTTT. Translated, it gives CASGSRRFAGELFF.

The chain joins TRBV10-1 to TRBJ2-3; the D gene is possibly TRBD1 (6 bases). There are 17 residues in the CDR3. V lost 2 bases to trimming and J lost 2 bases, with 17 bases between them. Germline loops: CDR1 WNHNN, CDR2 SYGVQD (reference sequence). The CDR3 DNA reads TGCGCCAGCAGTGAGCAACAGGGCTCGTTTTACACAGATACGCAGTATTTT. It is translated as CASSEQQGSFYTDTQYF.

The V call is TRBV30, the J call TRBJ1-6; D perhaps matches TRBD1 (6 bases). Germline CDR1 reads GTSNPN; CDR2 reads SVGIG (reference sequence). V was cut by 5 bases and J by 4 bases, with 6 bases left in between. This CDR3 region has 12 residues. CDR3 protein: CAWGQYNSPLHF. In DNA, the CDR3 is TGTGCCTGGGGACAGTATAATTCACCCCTCCACTTT.

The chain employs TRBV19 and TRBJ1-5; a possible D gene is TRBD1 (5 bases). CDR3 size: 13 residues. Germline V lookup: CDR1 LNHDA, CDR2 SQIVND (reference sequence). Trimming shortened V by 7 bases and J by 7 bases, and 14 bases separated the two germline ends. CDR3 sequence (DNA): TGTGCCAGTACCTTCCAGGGCGGCCAGCCCCAGCATTTT. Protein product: CASTFQGGQPQHF.

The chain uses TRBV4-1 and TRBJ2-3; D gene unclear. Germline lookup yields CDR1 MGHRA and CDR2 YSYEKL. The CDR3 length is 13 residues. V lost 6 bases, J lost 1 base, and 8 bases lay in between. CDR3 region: CASSYRGTDTQYF. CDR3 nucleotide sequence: TGCGCCAGCAGTTACCGGGGCACAGATACGCAGTATTTT.

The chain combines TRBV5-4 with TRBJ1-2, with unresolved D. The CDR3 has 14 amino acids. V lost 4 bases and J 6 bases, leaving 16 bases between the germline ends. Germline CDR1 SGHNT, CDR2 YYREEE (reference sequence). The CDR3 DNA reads TGTGCCAGCAGCCCCTCAGAGGGAAGGAATGGCTACACCTTC. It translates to CASSPSEGRNGYTF.

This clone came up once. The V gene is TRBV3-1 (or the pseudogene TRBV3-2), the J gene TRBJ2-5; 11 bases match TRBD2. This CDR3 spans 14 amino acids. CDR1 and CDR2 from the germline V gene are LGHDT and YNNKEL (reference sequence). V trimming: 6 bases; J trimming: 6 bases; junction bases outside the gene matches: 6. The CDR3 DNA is TGTGCCAGCAGTCAAACTAGCGGGAGTAAGACCCAGTACTTC. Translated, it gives CASSQTSGSKTQYF.

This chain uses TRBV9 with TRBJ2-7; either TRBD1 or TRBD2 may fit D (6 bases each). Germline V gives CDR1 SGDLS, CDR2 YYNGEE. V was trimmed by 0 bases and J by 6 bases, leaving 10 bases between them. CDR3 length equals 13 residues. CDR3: CASSVGGRGEQYF. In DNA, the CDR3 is TGTGCCAGCAGCGTAGGGGGGCGGGGCGAGCAGTACTTC. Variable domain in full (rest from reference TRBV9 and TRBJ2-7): DSGVTQTPKHLITATGQRVTLRCSPRSGDLSVYWYQQSLDQGLQFLIQYYNGEERAKGNILERFSAQQFPDLHSELNLSSLELGDSALYFCASSVGGRGEQYFGPGTRLTVT.

The chain's CDR3 is CASSLGTSGYEQYF. Here the CDR3 DNA reads TGCGCCAGCAGCCTGGGGACTAGCGGGTACGAGCAGTACTTC. The chain combines TRBV5-1 with TRBJ2-7; 12 positions match TRBD2. The trim removed 4 bases at V and 4 bases at J, leaving 3 bases unmatched. Germline V gene data show CDR1 as SGHRS and CDR2 as YFSETQ. This CDR3 has 14 residues.

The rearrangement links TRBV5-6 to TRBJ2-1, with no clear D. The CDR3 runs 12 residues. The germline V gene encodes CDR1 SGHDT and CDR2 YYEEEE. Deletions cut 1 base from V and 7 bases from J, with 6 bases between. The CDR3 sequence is CASSLLDNEQFF. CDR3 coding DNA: TGTGCCAGCAGCTTGCTGGATAATGAGCAGTTCTTC.

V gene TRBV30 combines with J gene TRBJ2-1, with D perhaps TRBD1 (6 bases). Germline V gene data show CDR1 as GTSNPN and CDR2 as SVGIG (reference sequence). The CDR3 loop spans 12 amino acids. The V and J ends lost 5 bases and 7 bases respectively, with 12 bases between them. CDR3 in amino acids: CAWDMGANEQFF. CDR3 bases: TGTGCCTGGGACATGGGGGCGAATGAGCAGTTCTTC. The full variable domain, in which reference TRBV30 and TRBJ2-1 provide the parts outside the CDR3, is SQTIHQWPATLVQPVGSPLSLECTVEGTSNPNLYWYRQAAGRGLQLLFYSVGIGQISSEVPQNLSASRPQDRQFILSSKKLLLSDSGFYLCAWDMGANEQFFGPGTRLTVL.